The 31 T cell receptor beta chains given below trace back to one sample, sequenced in a study of blood T cell repertoires in COVID-19. This table comes from immunoSEQ multiplex PCR, and its TCRdb copy is limited to in-frame clones, with some not included. The sample consists of hundreds of thousands of clones, more than 80% of them appearing once. The sequencing input was peripheral blood. All receptors derive from a woman in her twenties or thirties with active or convalescent COVID-19.

The DNA of the CDR3 is TGTGCCAGCAGTGAAAATTCTCGGGGGTCTGGAAACACCATATATTTT. Translated: CASSENSRGSGNTIYF. This chain joins TRBV6-1 and TRBJ1-3, with a tentative D call TRBD1 (5 bases). The germline V and J ends were trimmed by 2 bases and 1 base, with 12 bases remaining between them. This CDR3 is built from 16 residues. The germline gives CDR1 MNHNS, CDR2 SASEGT.

This clone appeared a single time. V usage is TRBV5-1 and J usage is TRBJ1-1; D is perhaps TRBD1 (5 bases). The CDR3 sequence is 14 residues long. V lost 3 bases and J 0 bases, leaving 9 bases between the germline ends. Germline assignment: CDR1 SGHRS and CDR2 YFSETQ. Here the CDR3 reads CASSYDSMNTEAFF. The CDR3 DNA sequence: TGCGCCAGCAGCTACGACAGCATGAACACTGAAGCTTTCTTT.

The chain combines TRBV5-5 with TRBJ1-4; no firm D call. V gave up 3 bases and J gave up 4 bases, with 19 bases separating them. The CDR3 spans 17 residues. Germline-derived CDR1 and CDR2 are SGHKS and YYEKEE (reference sequence). CDR3: CASSYREGDPYNEKLFF. The CDR3 bases are TGTGCCAGCAGCTACCGGGAGGGTGATCCCTATAATGAAAAACTGTTTTTT.

The chain joins TRBV6-1 to TRBJ2-3; 11 nucleotides agree with TRBD2. J lost 1 base, V lost 3 bases, and 12 bases had no gene match. CDR3 length equals 19 residues. CDR1 is MNHNS, CDR2 SASEGT, per germline. The CDR3 spells CASSDSWLAGGGGTDTQYF. Here the CDR3 DNA reads TGTGCCAGCAGTGATTCTTGGCTAGCGGGAGGCGGGGGCACAGATACGCAGTATTTT.

The CDR3 sequence: CASSPPGSGPRTDTQYF. The CDR3, as DNA: TGTGCCAGCAGCCCACCGGGATCCGGGCCCCGCACAGATACGCAGTATTTT. The chain links TRBV9 to TRBJ2-3; possibly TRBD2 for D (5 bases). This CDR3 is built from 17 residues. Germline V gene sequence: CDR1 SGDLS, CDR2 YYNGEE. The ends were cut back, 4 bases at V and 1 base at J, with 19 bases in the middle.

This clone turned up a few times. The J gene is TRBJ1-5, the V gene TRBV5-5; D possibly corresponds to TRBD1 (6 bases). CDR1 is SGHKS, CDR2 YYEKEE, per germline (reference sequence). The CDR3 length is 13 residues. Between the trimmed V and J ends, which lost 5 bases and 5 bases, there was a span of 11 bases. CDR3 bases: TGTGCCAGCAGTCTATCAGGGGATCAGCCCCAGCATTTT. It translates to CASSLSGDQPQHF.

The chain carries TRBV20-1 and TRBJ2-1; TRBD2 aligns across 9 bases. The CDR3 is 15 amino acids. In germline, CDR1 is DFQATT, CDR2 SNEGSKA (reference sequence). V was clipped by 3 bases and J by 7 bases; unmatched bases: 10. The CDR3, as DNA: TGCAGTGCTAGTGAGGTAGCGGGAGTTTTGAATGAGCAGTTCTTC. This translates into CSASEVAGVLNEQFF.

The rearrangement joins TRBV13 to TRBJ2-1; D is undetermined. Germline V gene sequence: CDR1 PRHDT, CDR2 FYEKMQ (reference sequence). The CDR3 extends over 13 amino acids. Trimming cost V 4 bases and J 5 bases, with 9 bases left between them. Here the CDR3 reads CASSSPPNNEQFF. The DNA for the CDR3 is TGTGCCAGCAGCTCACCCCCTAACAATGAGCAGTTCTTC.

This rearrangement joins TRBV5-4 to TRBJ2-7; D may be TRBD2 (6 bases). The CDR3 is 16 amino acids. V was pared by 0 bases and J by 4 bases, with 17 bases between. The germline CDR1 and CDR2 sequences are SGHNT and YYREEE (reference sequence). CDR3 amino acids: CASSLGGVTSMYEQYF. The CDR3 DNA follows: TGTGCCAGCAGCTTGGGCGGGGTGACTAGTATGTACGAGCAGTACTTC.

This clone was counted once. The rearrangement links TRBV3-1 (or the pseudogene TRBV3-2) to TRBJ2-7, with D uncertain. The CDR3 extends over 13 amino acids. Trimming took off 4 bases at V and 0 bases at J, with 7 bases between the two ends. Germline assignment: CDR1 LGHDT and CDR2 YNNKEL (reference sequence). CDR3 in amino acids: CASSLLSSYEQYF. The CDR3 coding sequence is TGTGCCAGCAGCCTCCTAAGCTCCTACGAGCAGTACTTC.

The chain combines TRBV3-1 (or the pseudogene TRBV3-2) with TRBJ1-1; D not resolved. Trimming pared 3 bases from V and 0 bases from J, leaving 14 bases between. This CDR3 spans 16 amino acids. Per germline, CDR1 LGHDT and CDR2 YNNKEL (reference sequence). As DNA, the CDR3 is TGTGCCAGCAGCCACGATCCACAGCTTATGAACACTGAAGCTTTCTTT. It is translated as CASSHDPQLMNTEAFF.

The rearrangement joins TRBV5-4 to TRBJ2-7; TRBD2 matches at 8 bases. Trimming took 1 base from V and 3 from J; bases not matched to a gene: 3. Germline V gives CDR1 SGHNT, CDR2 YYREEE (reference sequence). This CDR3 is 14 amino acids long. The CDR3 DNA is TGTGCCAGCAGCTTGCCAAGCGGGAGCTACGAGCAGTACTTC. This encodes CASSLPSGSYEQYF.

The chain couples TRBV19 to TRBJ1-2, with TRBD1 identical over 7 bases. V was clipped by 4 bases and J by 10 bases; unmatched bases: 9. The CDR3 consists of 13 residues. CDR1 LNHDA and CDR2 SQIVND come from the germline V gene (reference sequence). The DNA for the CDR3 is TGTGCCAGTAGTAGGGAAAGGACAGGCAACTACACCTTC. Residues: CASSRERTGNYTF. Full variable domain (missing parts from reference TRBV19 and TRBJ1-2): DGGITQSPKYLFRKEGQNVTLSCEQNLNHDAMYWYRQDPGQGLRLIYYSQIVNDFQKGDIAEGYSVSREKKESFPLTVTSAQKNPTAFYLCASSRERTGNYTFGSGTRLTVV.

The chain's CDR3 is CASRNTGGNEQFF. In nucleotides, the CDR3 is TGCGCCAGCAGAAACACAGGGGGCAATGAGCAGTTCTTC. The rearrangement uses TRBV5-1 and TRBJ2-1, with TRBD1 matching 8 bases. The CDR3 consists of 13 residues. With 5 bases clipped from V and 6 bases from J, the junction kept 4 bases outside the gene matches. Germline V gives CDR1 SGHRS, CDR2 YFSETQ.

This chain links TRBV6-5 with TRBJ2-1; 9 nucleotides match TRBD1. CDR1 MNHEY and CDR2 SVGAGI come from the germline V gene. The CDR3 loop spans 15 amino acids. The ends lost 6 bases at V and 2 bases at J; junction bases unmatched: 5. This CDR3 is CASRSTGGPYNEQFF. The CDR3 nucleotides read TGTGCCAGCAGGTCCACAGGGGGCCCCTACAATGAGCAGTTCTTC.

Remarks on this clone: Because the CDR3 is missing its conserved closing phenylalanine or tryptophan, this is likely a read error. The DNA is omitted, as the CDR3 cannot be located on it reliably, and the CDR3 follows TCRdb's listing. This chain connects TRBV2 to TRBJ2-3; the D segment call TRBD2 is taken from the table without a DNA check. Germline CDR1 is SNHLY and CDR2 is FYNNEI. The CDR3 is 13 amino acids in total, end residues counted. This chain's CDR3 is CASSEAPGLAGVL.

The chain is built from TRBV2 and TRBJ2-7; TRBD1 matches at 7 bases. CDR3 length: 12 amino acids. Germline lookup yields CDR1 SNHLY and CDR2 FYNNEI. With 6 bases clipped from V and 6 bases from J, the junction kept 5 bases outside the gene matches. The DNA of the CDR3 is TGTGCCAGCAGCACGCCAGGGGGCGAGCAGTACTTC. Residues: CASSTPGGEQYF.

This clone was counted a few times. This chain links TRBV5-1 with TRBJ1-1; perhaps TRBD1 as D (6 bases). Trimming took off 0 bases at V and 4 bases at J, with 10 bases between the two ends. Germline CDR1 SGHRS, CDR2 YFSETQ. The CDR3 is made up of 14 amino acids. CDR3 protein: CASSLAVGATEAFF. The CDR3 bases are TGCGCCAGCAGCTTGGCCGTGGGGGCCACTGAAGCTTTCTTT.

As DNA, the CDR3 is TGTGCCAGCAGCTTGGGGGACAGGGGTATGAACACTGAAGCTTTCTTT. Translated, it gives CASSLGDRGMNTEAFF. This sequence joins TRBV5-4 and TRBJ1-1; 10 bases fit TRBD1. The CDR3 contains 16 residues. Losses at the gene ends were 0 bases for V and 0 bases for J; bases not matched to a gene: 2. Germline V gene lookup returns CDR1 SGHNT and CDR2 YYREEE (reference sequence).

Here the CDR3 reads CASSATGTPRTDNEKLFF. The CDR3 nucleotides read TGTGCCAGCAGCGCCACCGGGACACCTCGTACCGATAATGAAAAACTGTTTTTT. The chain employs TRBV11-2 and TRBJ1-4; possible D gene TRBD1, 6 bases. The CDR3 is 18 residues long. Germline V lookup: CDR1 SGHAT, CDR2 FQNNGV. V was clipped by 5 bases and J by 4 bases, with 23 bases between them.

V and J are TRBV28 and TRBJ1-2; tentative D call: TRBD1 (5 bases). CDR1 is MDHEN, CDR2 SYDVKM, per germline. V lost 6 bases to trimming and J lost 0 bases, with 11 bases between them. This CDR3 region has 14 residues. The CDR3 DNA is TGTGCCAGCAGCTCGACAGCCTCTAACTATGGCTACACCTTC. Its protein is CASSSTASNYGYTF.

J is TRBJ2-3 and V is TRBV27, with D maybe TRBD2 (5 bases). This CDR3 is built from 13 residues. V was cut by 4 bases and J by 8 bases, with 13 bases left in between. Germline V gene sequence: CDR1 MNHEY, CDR2 SMNVEV (reference sequence). The CDR3 region is CASSWQRWGTQYF. In DNA form, the CDR3 reads TGTGCCAGCAGTTGGCAGCGGTGGGGTACGCAGTATTTT.

CDR3 DNA: TGTGCCAGCTCAGAGACTAGCGGGAGTAACAATGAGCAGTTCTTC. As protein: CASSETSGSNNEQFF. The chain combines TRBV18 with TRBJ2-1; 12 bases are a match to TRBD2. V dropped 5 bases and J dropped 5; count of bases not matched to a gene: 4. The CDR3 loop spans 15 amino acids. Germline V CDR1 and CDR2: KGHSH, LQKENI.

The CDR3 sequence: CASSPGTATNEKLFF. As DNA, the CDR3 is TGTGCCAGCTCACCGGGGACAGCAACTAATGAAAAACTGTTTTTT. This chain links TRBV18 with TRBJ1-4; TRBD1 matches at 7 bases. The germline CDR1 and CDR2 sequences are KGHSH and LQKENI. V was clipped by 3 bases and J by 0 bases; unmatched bases: 1. The CDR3 consists of 15 residues.

This clone showed up just a few times. The rearrangement joins TRBV6-4 to TRBJ2-1, with 12 bases matching TRBD1. Germline V CDR1 and CDR2: MRHNA, SNTAGT. With 5 bases clipped from V and 8 bases from J, the junction kept 7 bases outside the gene matches. This CDR3 contains 15 residues. The CDR3 loop reads CASSSGTGGPDEQFF. The CDR3 DNA reads as TGTGCCAGCAGTTCCGGGACAGGGGGCCCGGATGAGCAGTTCTTC.

This sequence joins TRBV19 and TRBJ2-1; 8 nucleotides agree with TRBD2. The CDR3 is made up of 18 amino acids. J gave up 0 bases and V 5 bases, and 12 bases lay outside the gene matches. From germline, CDR1 is LNHDA and CDR2 SQIVND (reference sequence). The CDR3 region is CASSVDASGGSSYNEQFF. The CDR3 nucleotides read TGTGCCAGTAGTGTCGACGCGAGCGGGGGAAGCTCCTACAATGAGCAGTTCTTC.

This chain connects TRBV27 to TRBJ2-7; 10 bases agree with TRBD1. The germline CDR1 and CDR2 sequences are MNHEY and SMNVEV (reference sequence). This CDR3 is 14 amino acids long. The J segment lost 5 bases and the V segment lost 6 bases, leaving 7 bases of the junction unmatched. CDR3: CASSNGQGENEQYF. The CDR3 nucleotides are TGTGCCAGCAGCAACGGACAGGGGGAGAACGAGCAGTACTTC.

The chain employs TRBV2 and TRBJ2-1; D may be TRBD2 (5 bases). The CDR3 is 14 amino acids. The V gene's germline CDR1 is SNHLY and CDR2 FYNNEI. V was shortened by 11 bases and J by 2 bases, with 16 bases between the two germline ends. The CDR3 DNA is TGTGCCGGCGGACTGACCGGTCCCTACAATGAGCAGTTCTTC. Protein sequence: CAGGLTGPYNEQFF.

This clone has a single count. V and J are TRBV5-6 and TRBJ2-7; the match to TRBD1 covers 8 bases. J gave up 4 bases and V 4 bases, and 10 bases lay outside the gene matches. This CDR3 spans 15 amino acids. Germline loops: CDR1 SGHDT, CDR2 YYEEEE. For the CDR3, the DNA is TGTGCCAGCAGCCCGACAGGGGCGATTGATTACGAGCAGTACTTC. This translates into CASSPTGAIDYEQYF.

V usage is TRBV6-2 or TRBV6-3 and J usage is TRBJ2-7; TRBD2 aligns across 9 bases. There are 13 residues in the CDR3. J lost 5 bases, V lost 7 bases, and 6 bases had no gene match. Germline-derived CDR1 and CDR2 are MNHEY and SVGEGT. The CDR3 nucleotides are TGTGCCAGCACCCCGACTAGCGGAAACGAGCAGTACTTC. Translated, it gives CASTPTSGNEQYF.

Only a few counts were recorded for this clone. The CDR3 loop reads CASGGQGQREKLFF. The CDR3 DNA reads TGTGCCAGCGGCGGACAGGGTCAAAGGGAAAAACTGTTTTTT. This chain joins TRBV2 and TRBJ1-4; TRBD1 matches at 8 bases. After removal of 8 bases from V and 8 bases from J, the junction contained 10 bases not matched to a gene. The CDR3 is 14 amino acids. Germline CDR1 SNHLY, CDR2 FYNNEI. Drawing the rest from reference TRBV2 and TRBJ1-4, the complete variable domain is EPEVTQTPSHQVTQMGQEVILRCVPISNHLYFYWYRQILGQKVEFLVSFYNNEISEKSEIFDDQFSVERPDGSNFTLKIRSTKLEDSAMYFCASGGQGQREKLFFGSGTQLSVL.